These 22 T cell receptor beta chains were all obtained from the same sample, sequenced in a study of blood T cell repertoires in COVID-19. Sequencing was performed with immunoSEQ multiplex PCR; in TCRdb, only in-frame clones are kept and a portion is missing. Seen here are 45,000 or so clones, approximately 80% observed once, and the top ten hold roughly 20%. Sequenced sample: peripheral blood. The receptors originated from a man between 70 and 80 years old with acute or convalescent COVID-19.

The sample holds a few counts of this clone. This chain connects TRBV30 to TRBJ2-3; TRBD2 matches at 8 bases. This CDR3 has 14 amino acids. Per germline, CDR1 GTSNPN and CDR2 SVGIG (reference sequence). V was pared by 1 base and J by 5 bases, with 5 bases of the junction left unmatched. In DNA, the CDR3 is TGTGCCTGGAGTGGGTCGGGGGGGAAAGATACGCAGTATTTT. Amino acids: CAWSGSGGKDTQYF.

V gene TRBV10-3 combines with J gene TRBJ1-2; D not certain. The V gene lost 3 bases and the J gene lost 4 bases, with 12 bases spanning the gap. The length of the CDR3 is 14 residues. Germline V gene data show CDR1 as ENHRY and CDR2 as SYGVKD. The CDR3 here is CAISDFLGLYGYTF. CDR3 DNA: TGTGCCATCAGTGACTTTCTTGGACTCTATGGCTACACCTTC.

In this sample, this clone turned up once. The genes are TRBV19 and TRBJ1-1; D unresolved. Germline V gene data show CDR1 as LNHDA and CDR2 as SQIVND (reference sequence). The CDR3 runs to 12 residues. V lost 3 bases and J 9 bases, leaving 11 bases between the germline ends. CDR3 bases: TGTGCCAGTAGTATCCCAGACAAGAAAGCTTTCTTT. It specifies CASSIPDKKAFF.

V gene TRBV6-5 combines with J gene TRBJ1-1; 9 bases are a match to TRBD1. The CDR3 loop spans 15 amino acids. The junction had 9 bases not matched to a gene; V was cut back by 6 bases and J by 4 bases. CDR1 and CDR2 (germline): MNHEY, SVGAGI. CDR3 in amino acids: CASRKDRGLGTEAFF. The CDR3 region has the DNA TGTGCCAGCAGAAAGGACAGGGGCTTGGGCACTGAAGCTTTCTTT.

The V and J genes are TRBV6-5 and TRBJ2-2; D gene uncertain. Germline V gives CDR1 MNHEY, CDR2 SVGAGI. V was clipped by 0 bases and J by 2 bases, with 4 bases between them. The CDR3 is 14 amino acids. CDR3 DNA: TGTGCCAGCAGTTACTCGTATAACACCGGGGAGCTGTTTTTT. This gives the protein CASSYSYNTGELFF.

This chain joins TRBV5-1 and TRBJ2-7, with D perhaps matching TRBD1 (5 bases). Germline V gene lookup returns CDR1 SGHRS and CDR2 YFSETQ. The CDR3 extends over 15 amino acids. V was trimmed by 2 bases and J by 1 base, leaving 13 bases between them. The CDR3 sequence is CASSFQPGKSYEQYF. Written as DNA, the CDR3 is TGCGCCAGCAGCTTTCAGCCAGGGAAGTCCTACGAGCAGTACTTC.

The chain has TRBV9 and TRBJ2-2; 10 nucleotides line up with TRBD1. J gave up 4 bases and V 5 bases, and 2 bases lay outside the gene matches. Germline assignment: CDR1 SGDLS and CDR2 YYNGEE. The CDR3 consists of 14 residues. In nucleotides, the CDR3 is TGTGCCAGCAGGAGACAGGGGGCCACCGGGGAGCTGTTTTTT. Protein product: CASRRQGATGELFF.

This clone appeared a single time. V usage is TRBV7-2 and J usage is TRBJ1-4; D is possibly TRBD1 (5 bases). The CDR3 spans 14 residues. Between the trimmed V and J ends, which lost 5 bases and 8 bases, there was a span of 15 bases. Germline V lookup: CDR1 SGHTA, CDR2 FQGNSA. CDR3 loop: CASSAGGAGEKLFF. CDR3 DNA: TGTGCCAGCAGCGCCGGAGGGGCAGGAGAAAAACTGTTTTTT. Combining the CDR3 with reference TRBV7-2 and TRBJ1-4 gives the whole variable domain GAGVSQSPSNKVTEKGKDVELRCDPISGHTALYWYRQSLGQGLEFLIYFQGNSAPDKSGLPSDRFSAERTGGSVSTLTIQRTQQEDSAVYLCASSAGGAGEKLFFGSGTQLSVL.

In regard to this clone: This probably arose from a read error, given a far larger clone one base away. The V gene is TRBV4-2, the J gene TRBJ2-2; 8 bases align to TRBD1. J gave up 7 bases and V 0 bases, and 4 bases lay outside the gene matches. CDR1 is LGHNA, CDR2 YNFKEQ, per germline. This CDR3 is built from 15 residues. The CDR3: CASSQEWTGIGELFF. In nucleotides, the CDR3 is TGTGCCAGCAGCCAAGAGTGGACAGGGATCGGGGAGCTGTTTTTT.

The rearrangement joins TRBV4-1 to TRBJ1-3, with D perhaps TRBD1 (5 bases). The CDR3 covers 19 residues. Germline CDR1 reads MGHRA; CDR2 reads YSYEKL. With 2 bases removed from V and 2 bases from J, the gap between germline ends came to 22 bases. CDR3 residues: CASSQPLPRVDSPGNTIYF. The CDR3, as DNA: TGCGCCAGCAGCCAACCTCTCCCCAGGGTAGATAGCCCTGGAAACACCATATATTTT.

The chain joins TRBV7-2 to TRBJ2-3, with D possibly being TRBD2 (6 bases). This CDR3 is built from 15 residues. Trimming removed 2 bases from V and 2 bases from J, with 11 bases in between. Germline V lookup: CDR1 SGHTA, CDR2 FQGNSA. CDR3 loop: CASSLYGGDTDTQYF. The CDR3 DNA sequence: TGTGCCAGCAGCTTATACGGGGGAGACACAGATACGCAGTATTTT.

The chain has TRBV29-1 and TRBJ2-5; the match to TRBD1 covers 7 bases. This CDR3 is built from 11 residues. V lost 7 bases, J lost 4 bases, and 3 bases stayed unmatched. Looked up from germline, CDR1 is SQVTM and CDR2 is ANQGSEA. CDR3 region: CSGQGRETQYF. CDR3 coding DNA: TGCAGCGGACAGGGTCGAGAGACCCAGTACTTC.

The V call is TRBV3-1 (or the pseudogene TRBV3-2), the J call TRBJ1-6; TRBD1 agrees at 9 bases. CDR3 length equals 14 residues. Germline CDR1 reads LGHDT; CDR2 reads YNNKEL (reference sequence). V shed 3 bases, J shed 8 bases, and the junction held 2 bases outside the gene matches. DNA for the CDR3: TGTGCCAGCAGCCATGGGACAGGGCATTCACCCCTCCACTTT. This codes for CASSHGTGHSPLHF.

The chain uses TRBV5-8 and TRBJ2-1; TRBD1 is a possible D gene (6 bases). Germline V gene lookup returns CDR1 SGHTS and CDR2 YDEGEE. The V gene lost 5 bases and the J gene lost 8 bases, with 17 bases spanning the gap. This CDR3 has 14 amino acids. The CDR3 coding sequence is TGTGCCAGCAGTGCTGGGGGTAACAGGGATGAGCAGTTCTTC. Translated: CASSAGGNRDEQFF.

The gene calls are TRBV6-1 and TRBJ1-2; a possible D gene is TRBD1 (6 bases). The CDR3 loop spans 15 amino acids. Trimming shortened V by 3 bases and J by 5 bases, and 16 bases separated the two germline ends. CDR1 and CDR2 from the germline V gene are MNHNS and SASEGT. In DNA, the CDR3 is TGTGCCAGCAGTGAGGCTGAGGGGGTAGGGTATGGCTACACCTTC. Residues: CASSEAEGVGYGYTF.

This clone was picked up one time. The J gene is TRBJ1-1, the V gene TRBV7-2; D unclear. The V gene lost 1 base and the J gene lost 0 bases, with 12 bases spanning the gap. The CDR3 covers 16 residues. Germline CDR1 SGHTA, CDR2 FQGNSA. DNA for the CDR3: TGTGCCAGCAGCTTAGTCCCACCATCTATGAACACTGAAGCTTTCTTT. Protein sequence: CASSLVPPSMNTEAFF.

The chain joins TRBV29-1 to TRBJ2-7; tentative D call: TRBD1 (6 bases). V lost 0 bases to trimming and J lost 0 bases, with 21 bases between them. The CDR3 runs 18 residues. Germline CDR1 and CDR2: SQVTM and ANQGSEA. The CDR3, as DNA: TGCAGCGTTGAAGATCCCCCGTCCGGGACATCGAGCTCCTACGAGCAGTACTTC. Encoded protein: CSVEDPPSGTSSSYEQYF.

The chain carries TRBV6-7 and TRBJ2-1; TRBD1 might be the D (5 bases). TRBV6-7 is treated as an ORF (open reading frame) with a function not yet certain. The CDR3 sequence is 14 residues long. V dropped 2 bases and J dropped 3 bases, with 8 bases sitting between them. The CDR3 DNA reads as TGTGCCAGCAGTTACACAGACAGCTACAATGAGCAGTTCTTC. Translated, it gives CASSYTDSYNEQFF.

This sequence joins TRBV5-1 and TRBJ2-1; no definite D call. Trimming removed 1 base from V and 8 bases from J, with 10 bases in between. CDR1 SGHRS and CDR2 YFSETQ come from the germline V gene. This CDR3 region has 13 residues. This CDR3 reads CASSLTWAHEQFF. CDR3 DNA: TGCGCCAGCAGCTTGACATGGGCGCATGAGCAGTTCTTC.

CDR3 loop: CASSRRGGWDEQYF. CDR3 nucleotides: TGTGCCAGCAGCCGCCGGGGGGGCTGGGACGAGCAGTACTTC. V gene TRBV9 combines with J gene TRBJ2-7; 8 bases align to TRBD2. The V segment lost 4 bases and the J segment 5 bases; nucleotides outside the gene matches: 8. CDR1 is SGDLS, CDR2 YYNGEE, per germline. CDR3 length equals 14 residues.

This clone was seen a few times. This sequence joins TRBV13 and TRBJ2-3; 9 nucleotides line up with TRBD2. From germline, CDR1 is PRHDT and CDR2 FYEKMQ (reference sequence). The V segment lost 5 bases and the J segment 2 bases; nucleotides outside the gene matches: 5. This CDR3 comprises 15 residues. This chain's CDR3 is CASSPLAGLTDTQYF. The CDR3 DNA is TGTGCCAGCAGCCCTCTAGCGGGACTCACAGATACGCAGTATTTT. Filled out from reference TRBV13 and TRBJ2-3, the complete variable domain reads AAGVIQSPRHLIKEKRETATLKCYPIPRHDTVYWYQQGPGQDPQFLISFYEKMQSDKGSIPDRFSAQQFSDYHSELNMSSLELGDSALYFCASSPLAGLTDTQYFGPGTRLTVL.

The V and J genes are TRBV2 and TRBJ2-1, with TRBD2 identical over 9 bases. From germline, CDR1 is SNHLY and CDR2 FYNNEI. The CDR3 has 15 residues. V shed 6 bases and J 0 bases; nucleotides not matched to a gene: 3. CDR3 nucleotides: TGTGCCAGCAGCCGTAGCGGGAGCTCCTACAATGAGCAGTTCTTC. Translating gives CASSRSGSSYNEQFF.